This T cell receptor beta chain was observed in a study of identical twins. This clonotype was counted only a few times. Its antigen is undetermined. Template switching (which added a universal primer site) was used, and cDNA carried unique molecular identifiers. Using its own MiXCR run on the 5' RACE reads, TCRdb lists one record per CDR3 protein. This sample carries 450,000 or so distinct CDR3 sequences, more than 20% of them seen once, and the ten largest clones take around 3%. Broader study findings: Beta out-of-frame sequences showed weaker excess sharing between twins. The authors drew conclusions from cross-sectional statistical analysis rather than following the same donors. Twin-shared out-of-frame alpha sequences were enriched for low generation probability.

These data also featured in a second study, about T cells expressing NK-cell markers.

This receptor was obtained from a woman aged 18 to 35 in good health. Sequenced sample: CD4+ T cells sorted from blood.

For the CDR3, the DNA is TGTGCCAGCAGCCCCCGGGGGTCCATGAACACTGAAGCTTTCTTT. It is translated as CASSPRGSMNTEAFF. The V call is TRBV11-3, the J call TRBJ1-1, with a tentative D call TRBD1 (5 bases). V dropped 5 bases and J dropped 0 bases, with 13 bases sitting between them. This CDR3 has 15 residues. Germline loops: CDR1 SGHNT, CDR2 YENEEA.